This T cell receptor (beta chain) was retrieved from a study of T cells in narcolepsy. About the research overall: Healthy controls were enrolled alongside patients with narcolepsy type 1 or type 2.

General study findings and limits: Autoreactive HCRT-specific and TRIB2-specific clonotypes were marked in same-patient CSF-versus-blood CD4+ comparisons. Autoreactive clonotypes reportedly recurred in blood of same and different patients, not controls.

With respect to this clone: Its specificity is unknown. A far larger clone is a single base away, which makes a read error likely.

The CDR3 loop spans 12 amino acids. Trimming removed 7 bases at V and 1 base at J, with 10 bases between. The germline V gene encodes CDR1 GTSNPN and CDR2 SVGIG (reference sequence). Sequenced by immunoSEQ multiplex PCR; TCRdb stores in-frame clones only, minus some. The table includes roughly 8,100 clones, around 64% detected once. The clonotype originates from a human donor with narcolepsy. The chain couples TRBV30 to TRBJ1-1; no clear D. Material: CD45RA- memory CD8+ T cells from PBMCs. The CDR3 sequence is CALRNWNTEAFF. In DNA form, the CDR3 reads TGTGCCTTGAGGAACTGGAACACTGAAGCTTTCTTT.